Reported below is one T cell receptor beta chain. No antigen is known for it. The repertoire was sequenced with immunoSEQ multiplex PCR; TCRdb's copy has only in-frame clones and lacks some. The top ten hold 5.8% of the sample, which has around 76,000 clones, over 80% seen once. The record originates from a study of radiation and T cells in renal cell carcinoma. Study-level points and caveats: Baseline intratumoral clonotype presence is unknown without pretreatment biopsies. Top tumor clonotypes rose in blood 2 weeks post-radiation, then contracted.

V was cut by 7 bases and J by 3 bases, with 16 bases left in between. The CDR3 extends over 15 amino acids. CDR1 ENHRY and CDR2 SYGVKD come from the germline V gene. Described time point: blood 2 weeks post-SBRT. The treatment here: 15 Gy SBRT to primary tumor, nephrectomy 4 weeks later. After SBRT, blood was collected at 2 and 4 weeks, plus baseline. The tumor was a clear cell renal cell carcinoma. The clonotype was recovered from a man in his 60s with renal cell carcinoma. The sequences come from blood, collected from a patient whose treatment included radiotherapy and nephrectomy. This rearrangement joins TRBV10-3 to TRBJ2-1; perhaps TRBD2 as D (5 bases). This CDR3 is CAIKFEGKDYNEQFF. CDR3 in DNA: TGTGCCATCAAGTTTGAGGGTAAAGACTACAATGAGCAGTTCTTC.